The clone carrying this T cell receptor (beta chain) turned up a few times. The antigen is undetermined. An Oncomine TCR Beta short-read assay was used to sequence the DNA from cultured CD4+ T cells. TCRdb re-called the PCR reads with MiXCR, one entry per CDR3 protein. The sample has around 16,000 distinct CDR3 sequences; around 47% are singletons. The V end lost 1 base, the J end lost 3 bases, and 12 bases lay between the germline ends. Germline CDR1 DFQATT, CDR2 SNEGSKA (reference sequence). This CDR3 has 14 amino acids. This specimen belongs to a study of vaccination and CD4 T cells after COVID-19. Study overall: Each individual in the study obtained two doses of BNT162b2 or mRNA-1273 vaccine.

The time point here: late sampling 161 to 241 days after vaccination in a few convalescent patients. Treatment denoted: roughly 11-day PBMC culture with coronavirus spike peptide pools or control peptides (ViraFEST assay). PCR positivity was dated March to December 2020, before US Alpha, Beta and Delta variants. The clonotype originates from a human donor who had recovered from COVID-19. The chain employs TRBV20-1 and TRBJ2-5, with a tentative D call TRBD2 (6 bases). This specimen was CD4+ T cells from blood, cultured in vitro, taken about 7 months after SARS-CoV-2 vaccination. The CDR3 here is CSARVSGGKETQYF. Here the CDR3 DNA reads TGCAGTGCTAGAGTTTCTGGCGGGAAAGAGACCCAGTACTTC.